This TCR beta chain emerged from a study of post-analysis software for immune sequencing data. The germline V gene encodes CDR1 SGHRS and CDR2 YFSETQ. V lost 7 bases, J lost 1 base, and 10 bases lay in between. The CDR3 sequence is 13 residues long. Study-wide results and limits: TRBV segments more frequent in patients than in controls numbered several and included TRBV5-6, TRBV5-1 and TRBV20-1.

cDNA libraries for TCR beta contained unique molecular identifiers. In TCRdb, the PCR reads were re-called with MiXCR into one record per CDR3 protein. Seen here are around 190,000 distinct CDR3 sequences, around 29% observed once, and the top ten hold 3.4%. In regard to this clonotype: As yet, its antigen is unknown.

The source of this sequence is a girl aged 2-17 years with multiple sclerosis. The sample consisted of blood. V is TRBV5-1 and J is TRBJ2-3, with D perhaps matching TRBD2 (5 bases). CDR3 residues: CASGWTRTDTQYF. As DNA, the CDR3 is TGCGCCAGCGGTTGGACTCGCACAGATACGCAGTATTTT.